The clone carrying this TCR beta chain was detected ten times or more. The antigen is undetermined. Original handling: Researchers built a distant-metastasis classifier for papillary thyroid cancer that drew on CDR3 differences across clinicopathological groups. TCRdb reanalyzed the PCR reads with MiXCR. The V and J calls, along with clone size, are taken from TCRdb and not from the paper's own processing. The table lists approximately 40,000 clones, more than 9.5% of them singletons. These data come from a study of metastatic and nonmetastatic thyroid tumors. For the study at large: Patients with malignant and benign thyroid disease provided blood and tumor or nodule tissue, whose repertoires were compared. Findings and caveats of the study: In both blood and tumor samples, TCR beta diversity was reported significantly higher for malignant than benign nodules.

All patients were treatment-naive before thyroid surgery. Trimming left V 0 bases short and J 6 bases short, with 15 bases between. This CDR3 is 16 amino acids long. Germline CDR1 and CDR2: ENHRY and SYGVKD. Material for sequencing was blood. The sequence was obtained from a female donor with papillary thyroid cancer or a benign thyroid nodule (not recorded which). Some clones in this sample may be carry-over from other donors' samples. V gene TRBV10-3 combines with J gene TRBJ2-1, with no clear D. The CDR3 sequence: CAISESVGTEANEQFF. The CDR3 DNA follows: TGTGCCATCAGTGAGTCTGTGGGTACTGAGGCCAATGAGCAGTTCTTC.